The 19 T cell receptor beta chains below were found in one sample sequenced in a study of long-term antiretroviral therapy in people with HIV. Survey-level resolution applied to immunoSEQ assay v3.0. Libraries were prepared by immunoSEQ multiplex PCR; TCRdb keeps only in-frame clonotypes and omits some of them. The sample records about 35,000 clones, approximately 72% being singletons. Sequencing was performed on unsorted PBMCs, taken 3 years after starting antiretroviral therapy. The receptors stem from a man aged 45-60 years with HIV.

This clone was seen only a few times. The gene calls are TRBV7-8 and TRBJ2-7; possible D gene TRBD1, 6 bases. The ends were cut back, 5 bases at V and 2 bases at J, with 16 bases in the middle. Germline V gene data show CDR1 as SGHVS and CDR2 as FQNEAQ. The CDR3 has 15 residues. CDR3 loop: CASSLREGVAYEQYF. CDR3 DNA sequence: TGTGCCAGCAGCCTTCGCGAGGGGGTTGCCTACGAGCAGTACTTC.

The J gene is TRBJ2-3, the V gene TRBV20-1; weak D call: TRBD1 (5 bases). Trimming removed 6 bases from V and 7 bases from J, with 11 bases in between. CDR1 and CDR2 (germline): DFQATT, SNEGSKA (reference sequence). The CDR3 runs 11 residues. CDR3 protein: CSAGQINTQYF. The CDR3 DNA sequence: TGCAGTGCCGGACAAATTAATACGCAGTATTTT.

This sequence joins TRBV6-4 and TRBJ2-1, with TRBD2 matching 14 bases. The junction had 13 bases not matched to a gene; V was cut back by 6 bases and J by 6 bases. The CDR3 extends over 18 amino acids. The germline V gene encodes CDR1 MRHNA and CDR2 SNTAGT. The CDR3, as DNA: TGTGCCAGCAGGGCGGGACTAGCGGGAGTTCCCCGAAGCAATGAGCAGTTCTTC. Amino acids: CASRAGLAGVPRSNEQFF.

The chain recombines TRBV2 with TRBJ1-5; D is perhaps TRBD1 (6 bases). The germline V gene encodes CDR1 SNHLY and CDR2 FYNNEI. Trimming pared 4 bases from V and 0 bases from J, leaving 13 bases between. CDR3 length equals 16 residues. The CDR3 spells CASSGPLTGSNQPQHF. DNA of the CDR3: TGTGCCAGCAGTGGACCCTTGACAGGTAGCAATCAGCCCCAGCATTTT.

The rearrangement joins TRBV7-2 to TRBJ1-1; D gene unclear. Trimming left V 4 bases short and J 1 base short, with 10 bases between. Germline V gene sequence: CDR1 SGHTA, CDR2 FQGNSA. The CDR3 contains 14 residues. The DNA for the CDR3 is TGTGCCAGCAGCTCATATGGGCCGAACACTGAAGCTTTCTTT. Protein: CASSSYGPNTEAFF.

The chain employs TRBV4-1 and TRBJ1-5, with D maybe TRBD1 (5 bases). Trimming removed 1 base from V and 4 bases from J, with 14 bases in between. Germline-derived CDR1 and CDR2 are MGHRA and YSYEKL. The CDR3 is 16 residues long. In nucleotides, the CDR3 is TGCGCCAGCAGCCAAGTATGGCAGGGAACTAATCAGCCCCAGCATTTT. It translates to CASSQVWQGTNQPQHF.

This chain connects TRBV29-1 to TRBJ2-3; perhaps TRBD2 as D (6 bases). This CDR3 region has 17 residues. V dropped 0 bases and J dropped 1 base, with 17 bases sitting between them. CDR1 and CDR2 (germline): SQVTM, ANQGSEA. The DNA for the CDR3 is TGCAGCGTTGAAGATTCCTTCGGAGCGGGTGGCACAGATACGCAGTATTTT. Translated, it gives CSVEDSFGAGGTDTQYF.

The genes are TRBV19 and TRBJ1-3; D perhaps matches TRBD1 (6 bases). This CDR3 has 15 amino acids. V was trimmed by 3 bases and J by 3 bases, leaving 12 bases between them. Germline assignment: CDR1 LNHDA and CDR2 SQIVND (reference sequence). CDR3 DNA: TGTGCCAGTAGTATCGGGCCAGGGGATGGAAACACCATATATTTT. Amino acid sequence: CASSIGPGDGNTIYF. The whole variable domain, remainder taken from reference TRBV19 and TRBJ1-3, is DGGITQSPKYLFRKEGQNVTLSCEQNLNHDAMYWYRQDPGQGLRLIYYSQIVNDFQKGDIAEGYSVSREKKESFPLTVTSAQKNPTAFYLCASSIGPGDGNTIYFGEGSWLTVV.

The genes are TRBV7-2 and TRBJ2-2; TRBD1 aligns across 10 bases. This CDR3 is built from 15 residues. After removal of 5 bases from V and 3 bases from J, the junction contained 3 bases not matched to a gene. Germline assignment: CDR1 SGHTA and CDR2 FQGNSA. CDR3 nucleotide sequence: TGTGCCAGCAGCAGAGGGACAGGGGACACCGGGGAGCTGTTTTTT. Its protein is CASSRGTGDTGELFF.

This chain links TRBV5-6 with TRBJ2-7; D ambiguous. The germline V gene encodes CDR1 SGHDT and CDR2 YYEEEE. With 4 bases removed from V and 5 bases from J, the gap between germline ends came to 10 bases. The CDR3 is made up of 12 amino acids. Here the CDR3 reads CASSLSIHEQYF. In nucleotides, the CDR3 is TGTGCCAGCAGCCTTTCAATTCACGAGCAGTACTTC.

This chain uses TRBV6-5 with TRBJ2-6; 8 bases map to TRBD1. This CDR3 has 14 amino acids. Germline assignment: CDR1 MNHEY and CDR2 SVGAGI. Germline trimming cut 6 bases from V and 2 bases from J; bases unmatched to any gene: 0. The CDR3 region is CASRDRAGANVLTF. CDR3 bases: TGTGCCAGCAGGGACAGGGCTGGGGCCAACGTCCTGACTTTC.

This chain joins TRBV7-9 and TRBJ1-3; no definite D call. CDR1 SEHNR and CDR2 FQNEAQ come from the germline V gene (reference sequence). This CDR3 has 14 residues. The germline V and J ends were trimmed by 2 bases and 1 base, with 6 bases remaining between them. CDR3 loop: CASSLTESGNTIYF. In DNA, the CDR3 is TGTGCCAGCAGCTTAACCGAATCTGGAAACACCATATATTTT.

The gene calls are TRBV19 and TRBJ1-5; weak D call: TRBD1 (5 bases). The CDR3 spans 15 residues. The V gene lost 8 bases and the J gene lost 3 bases, with 17 bases spanning the gap. Germline V gene data show CDR1 as LNHDA and CDR2 as SQIVND (reference sequence). The DNA of the CDR3 is TGTGCCAGTGAAGTGGGACGGACGAACAATCAGCCCCAGCATTTT. This sequence encodes CASEVGRTNNQPQHF.

The rearrangement joins TRBV28 to TRBJ2-2; either TRBD1 or TRBD2 may supply D (6 bases each). Germline values: CDR1 MDHEN, CDR2 SYDVKM. There are 16 residues in the CDR3. V lost 5 bases, J lost 4 bases, and 17 bases lay in between. CDR3 residues: CASSEFGRGGTGELFF. The CDR3 nucleotides read TGTGCCAGCAGTGAGTTCGGCAGGGGAGGCACCGGGGAGCTGTTTTTT.

The chain carries TRBV12-1 and TRBJ2-3; the D call of TRBD2 is as the table states it, not checked on the DNA. TRBV12-1 is tagged as a pseudogene. The CDR3 has 11 amino acids. The CDR3 DNA reads TGTGCCAGCAGCTTTCGAGGTACGCAGTATTTT. It is translated as CASSFRGTQYF.

The chain employs TRBV28 and TRBJ2-1, with 9 bases identical to TRBD2. The CDR3 runs to 16 residues. The germline V gene has CDR1 MDHEN and CDR2 SYDVKM. Losses at the gene ends were 1 base for V and 9 bases for J; bases not matched to a gene: 10. The CDR3 here is CASSLFWLAGSLEQFF. CDR3 coding DNA: TGTGCCAGCAGTTTATTCTGGCTAGCGGGATCTCTTGAGCAGTTCTTC.

The chain is built from TRBV9 and TRBJ2-7; maybe TRBD1 (6 bases). CDR1 is SGDLS and CDR2 is YYNGEE in the germline V gene. Between the trimmed V and J ends, which lost 4 bases and 1 base, there was a span of 9 bases. CDR3 length equals 13 residues. The chain's CDR3 is CASSRGGSYEQYF. The DNA of the CDR3 is TGTGCCAGCAGCAGAGGGGGATCCTACGAGCAGTACTTC.

The DNA of the CDR3 is TGCGCCAGCAGCCAAGAGGCAACCTGGGGGGGCGAGCAGTACTTC. It encodes CASSQEATWGGEQYF. The V gene is TRBV4-1, the J gene TRBJ2-7, with TRBD2 matching 7 bases. The CDR3 has 15 residues. Germline values: CDR1 MGHRA, CDR2 YSYEKL. The V gene end was trimmed by 0 bases and the J gene end by 6 bases; junction bases not matched to a gene: 8.

The rearrangement joins TRBV11-3 to TRBJ2-7; the match to TRBD1 covers 11 bases. Germline values: CDR1 SGHNT, CDR2 YENEEA. The V segment lost 5 bases and the J segment 2 bases; nucleotides outside the gene matches: 5. CDR3 length: 15 amino acids. CDR3 DNA sequence: TGTGCCAGCAGCCAGGGACAGGGGGGTACCTACGAGCAGTACTTC. This encodes CASSQGQGGTYEQYF.